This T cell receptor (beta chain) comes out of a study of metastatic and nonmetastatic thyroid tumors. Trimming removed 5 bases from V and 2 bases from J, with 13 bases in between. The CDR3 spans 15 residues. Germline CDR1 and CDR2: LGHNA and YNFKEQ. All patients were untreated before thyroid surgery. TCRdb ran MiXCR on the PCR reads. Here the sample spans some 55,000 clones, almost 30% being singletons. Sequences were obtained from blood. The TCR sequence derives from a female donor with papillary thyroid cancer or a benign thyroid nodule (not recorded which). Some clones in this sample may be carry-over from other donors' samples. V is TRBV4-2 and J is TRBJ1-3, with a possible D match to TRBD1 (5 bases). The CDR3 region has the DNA TGTGCCAGCAGCAAAGGGGCAGGCGCTGGAAACACCATATATTTT. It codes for CASSKGAGAGNTIYF.